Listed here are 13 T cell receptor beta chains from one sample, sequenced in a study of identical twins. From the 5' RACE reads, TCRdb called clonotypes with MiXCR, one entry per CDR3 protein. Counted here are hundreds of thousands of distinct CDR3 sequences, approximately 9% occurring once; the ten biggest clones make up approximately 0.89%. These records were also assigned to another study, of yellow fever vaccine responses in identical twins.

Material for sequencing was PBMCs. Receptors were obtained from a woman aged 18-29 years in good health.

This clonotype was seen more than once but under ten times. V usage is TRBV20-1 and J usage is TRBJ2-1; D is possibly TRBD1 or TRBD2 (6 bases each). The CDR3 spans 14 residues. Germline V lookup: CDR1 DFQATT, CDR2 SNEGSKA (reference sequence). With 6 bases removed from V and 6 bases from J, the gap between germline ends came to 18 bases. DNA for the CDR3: TGCAGTGCCGGGGGCCCCCTAACGGGCAATGAGCAGTTCTTC. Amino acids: CSAGGPLTGNEQFF.

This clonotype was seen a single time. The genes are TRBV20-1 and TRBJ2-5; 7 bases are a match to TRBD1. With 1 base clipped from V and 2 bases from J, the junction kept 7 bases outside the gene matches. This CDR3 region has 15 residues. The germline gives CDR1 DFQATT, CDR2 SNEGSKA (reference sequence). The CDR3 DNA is TGCAGTGCTAGAGCGCAGGGGGATCATCAAGAGACCCAGTACTTC. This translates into CSARAQGDHQETQYF.

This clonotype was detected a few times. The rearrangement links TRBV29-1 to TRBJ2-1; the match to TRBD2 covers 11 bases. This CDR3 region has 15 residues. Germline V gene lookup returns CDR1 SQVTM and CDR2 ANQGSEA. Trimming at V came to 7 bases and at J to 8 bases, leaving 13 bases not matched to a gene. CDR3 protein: CSGTRATSGIDEQFF. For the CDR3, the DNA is TGCAGCGGGACCCGGGCGACTAGCGGGATCGATGAGCAGTTCTTC.

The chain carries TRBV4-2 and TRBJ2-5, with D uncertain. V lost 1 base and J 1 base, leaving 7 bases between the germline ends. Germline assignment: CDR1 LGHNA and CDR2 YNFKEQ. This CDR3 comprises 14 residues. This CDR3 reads CASSQGAAQETQYF. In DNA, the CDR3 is TGTGCCAGCAGCCAAGGCGCAGCCCAAGAGACCCAGTACTTC.

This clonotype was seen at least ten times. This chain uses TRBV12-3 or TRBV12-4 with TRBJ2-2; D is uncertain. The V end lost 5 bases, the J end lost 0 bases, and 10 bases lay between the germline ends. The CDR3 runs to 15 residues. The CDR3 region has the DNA TGTGCCAGCAGTCTCCCCTGGCCGAACACCGGGGAGCTGTTTTTT. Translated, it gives CASSLPWPNTGELFF.

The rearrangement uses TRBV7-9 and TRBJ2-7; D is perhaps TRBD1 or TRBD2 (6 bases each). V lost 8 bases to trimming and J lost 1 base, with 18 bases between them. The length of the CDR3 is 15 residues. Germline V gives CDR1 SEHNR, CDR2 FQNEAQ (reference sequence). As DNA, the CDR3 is TGTGCCAGCCTGGGGGGTGCTGACAGGTCCTACGAGCAGTACTTC. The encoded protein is CASLGGADRSYEQYF.

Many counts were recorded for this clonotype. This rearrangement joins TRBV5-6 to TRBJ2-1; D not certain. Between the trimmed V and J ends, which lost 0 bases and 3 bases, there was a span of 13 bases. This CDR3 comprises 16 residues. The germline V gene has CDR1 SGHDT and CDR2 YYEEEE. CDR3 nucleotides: TGTGCCAGCAGCTTGGTTGGGCAGGAGATCTACAATGAGCAGTTCTTC. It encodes CASSLVGQEIYNEQFF.

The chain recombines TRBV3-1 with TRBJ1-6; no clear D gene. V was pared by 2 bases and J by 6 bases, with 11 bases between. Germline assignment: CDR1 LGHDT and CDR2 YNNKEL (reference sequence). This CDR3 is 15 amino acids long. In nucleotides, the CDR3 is TGTGCCAGCAGCCAAAACACGGGTTCTAATTCACCCCTCCACTTT. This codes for CASSQNTGSNSPLHF.

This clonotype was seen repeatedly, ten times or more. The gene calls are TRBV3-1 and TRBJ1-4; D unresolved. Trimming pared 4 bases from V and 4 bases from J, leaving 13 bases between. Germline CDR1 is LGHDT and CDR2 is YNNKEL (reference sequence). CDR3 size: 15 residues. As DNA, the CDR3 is TGTGCCAGCAGCCCGACAAGAGGGAATAATGAAAAACTGTTTTTT. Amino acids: CASSPTRGNNEKLFF.

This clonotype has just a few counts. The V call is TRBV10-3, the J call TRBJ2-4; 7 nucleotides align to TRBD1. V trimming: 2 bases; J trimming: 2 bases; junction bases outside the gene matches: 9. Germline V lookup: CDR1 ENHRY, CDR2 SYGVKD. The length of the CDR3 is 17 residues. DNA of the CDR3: TGTGCCATCAGTGAGCTCAAAATGACAGGGACCAAAAACATTCAGTACTTC. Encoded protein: CAISELKMTGTKNIQYF.

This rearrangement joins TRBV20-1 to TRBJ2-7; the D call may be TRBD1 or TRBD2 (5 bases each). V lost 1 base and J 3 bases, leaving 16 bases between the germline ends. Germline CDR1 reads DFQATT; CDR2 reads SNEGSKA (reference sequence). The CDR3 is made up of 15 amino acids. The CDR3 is CSARVLGSGSYEQYF. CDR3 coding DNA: TGCAGTGCTAGAGTCTTGGGCTCAGGGAGCTACGAGCAGTACTTC.

The CDR3 loop is CASTSGTSGVTGELFF. In DNA, the CDR3 is TGTGCCAGCACCTCTGGGACTAGCGGGGTCACCGGGGAGCTGTTTTTT. The chain joins TRBV25-1 to TRBJ2-2; 13 bases are a match to TRBD2. The CDR3 has 16 residues. Unmatched junction bases numbered 6, after V lost 7 bases and J lost 4 bases. Germline CDR1 is MGHDK and CDR2 is SYGVNS.

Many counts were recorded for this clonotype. The CDR3 region has the DNA TGCGCCAGCAGTCGACAGCGGGGGACCACCTACGAGCAGTACTTC. It translates to CASSRQRGTTYEQYF. The V gene is TRBV5-1, the J gene TRBJ2-7; 8 nucleotides agree with TRBD2. CDR1 is SGHRS and CDR2 is YFSETQ in the germline V gene. The CDR3 sequence is 15 residues long. The J segment lost 2 bases and the V segment lost 5 bases, leaving 9 bases of the junction unmatched.